This T cell receptor beta chain comes out of a study of T cell repertoires in aging, cancer and after chemotherapy. Study-wide results and caveats: These repertoire data do not allow conclusions about immunological memory after chemotherapy. Untreated cancer patients had significantly lower blood TCR diversity than age-matched healthy donors.

A few counts support this clonotype. Its antigen is unknown. There are 15 residues in the CDR3. J gave up 3 bases and V 6 bases, and 6 bases lay outside the gene matches. Looked up from germline, CDR1 is MNHNS and CDR2 is SASEGT. Multiplex touch-down PCR with TRB-A/B primers amplified rearranged V-D-J TRB sequences. TCRdb reanalysed the multiplex PCR reads using MiXCR and keeps one entry per CDR3 protein. This sample has 10,000 to 15,000 distinct CDR3 sequences, with 35% found just once. Peripheral blood genomic DNA, not sorted cells or RNA, was the template. This TCR derives from a human donor in good health. The donor label of this sample is uncertain. This chain connects TRBV6-1 to TRBJ2-1; 9 bases fit TRBD2. The sample comprised blood. DNA for the CDR3: TGTGCCAGCAGGCAGACTAGCGGAAACTACAATGAGCAGTTCTTC. It codes for CASRQTSGNYNEQFF.